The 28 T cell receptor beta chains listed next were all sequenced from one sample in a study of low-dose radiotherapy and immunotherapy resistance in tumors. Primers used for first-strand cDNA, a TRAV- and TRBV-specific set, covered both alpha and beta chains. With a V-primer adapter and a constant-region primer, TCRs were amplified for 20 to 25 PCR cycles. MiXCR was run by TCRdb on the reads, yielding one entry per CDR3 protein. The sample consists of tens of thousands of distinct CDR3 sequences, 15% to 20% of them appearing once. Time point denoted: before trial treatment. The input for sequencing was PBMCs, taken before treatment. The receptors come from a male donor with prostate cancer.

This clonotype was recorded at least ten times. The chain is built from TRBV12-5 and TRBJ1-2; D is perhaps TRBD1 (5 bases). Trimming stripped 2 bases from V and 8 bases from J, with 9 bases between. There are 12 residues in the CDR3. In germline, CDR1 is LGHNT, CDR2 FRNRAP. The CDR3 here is CASGLSPGGYTF. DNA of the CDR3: TGTGCTAGTGGTTTGAGTCCAGGGGGCTACACCTTC.

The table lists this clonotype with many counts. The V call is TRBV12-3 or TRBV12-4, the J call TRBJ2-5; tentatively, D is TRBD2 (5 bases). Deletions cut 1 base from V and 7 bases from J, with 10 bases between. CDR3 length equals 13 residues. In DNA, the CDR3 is TGTGCCAGCAGTTTAGAACCACGGGGGACCCAGTACTTC. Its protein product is CASSLEPRGTQYF.

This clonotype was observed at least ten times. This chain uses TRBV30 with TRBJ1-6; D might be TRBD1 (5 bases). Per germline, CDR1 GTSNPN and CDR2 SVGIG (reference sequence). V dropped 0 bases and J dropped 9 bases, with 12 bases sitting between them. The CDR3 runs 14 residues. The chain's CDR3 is CAWSVVGVTSPLHF. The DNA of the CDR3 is TGTGCCTGGAGTGTCGTAGGGGTCACTTCACCCCTCCACTTT.

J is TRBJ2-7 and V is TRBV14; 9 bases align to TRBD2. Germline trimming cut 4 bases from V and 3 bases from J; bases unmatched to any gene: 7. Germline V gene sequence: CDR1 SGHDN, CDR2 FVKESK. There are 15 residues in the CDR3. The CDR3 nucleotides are TGTGCCAGCAGCCTAAGACTAGCGGTTTACTACGAGCAGTACTTC. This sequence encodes CASSLRLAVYYEQYF.

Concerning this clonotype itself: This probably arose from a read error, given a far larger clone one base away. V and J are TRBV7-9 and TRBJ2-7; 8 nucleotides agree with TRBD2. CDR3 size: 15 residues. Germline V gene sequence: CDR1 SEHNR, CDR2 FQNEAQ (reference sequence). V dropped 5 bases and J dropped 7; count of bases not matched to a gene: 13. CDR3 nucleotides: TGTGCCAGCAGCGGGAGCGGGAGCTCTCACAATGAGCAGTACTTC. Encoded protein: CASSGSGSSHNEQYF.

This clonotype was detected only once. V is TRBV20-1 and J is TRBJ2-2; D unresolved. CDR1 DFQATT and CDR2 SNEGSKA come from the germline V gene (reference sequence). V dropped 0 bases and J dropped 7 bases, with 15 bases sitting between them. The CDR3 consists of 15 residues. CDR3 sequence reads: CSAREPGSMLGELFF. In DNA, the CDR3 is TGCAGTGCTAGAGAACCGGGTTCAATGCTCGGGGAGCTGTTTTTT.

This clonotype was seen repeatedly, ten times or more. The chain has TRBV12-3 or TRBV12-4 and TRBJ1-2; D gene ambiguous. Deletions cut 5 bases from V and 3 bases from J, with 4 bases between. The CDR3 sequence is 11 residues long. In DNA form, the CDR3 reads TGTGCCAGCAGTGGGGACTATGGCTACACCTTC. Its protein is CASSGDYGYTF.

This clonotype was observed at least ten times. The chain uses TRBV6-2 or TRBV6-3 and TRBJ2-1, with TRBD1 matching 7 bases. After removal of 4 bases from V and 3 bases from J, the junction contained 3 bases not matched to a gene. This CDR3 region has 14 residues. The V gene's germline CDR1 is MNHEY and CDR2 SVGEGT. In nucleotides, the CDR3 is TGTGCCAGCAGTTTCGGGACAGACTACAATGAGCAGTTCTTC. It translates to CASSFGTDYNEQFF.

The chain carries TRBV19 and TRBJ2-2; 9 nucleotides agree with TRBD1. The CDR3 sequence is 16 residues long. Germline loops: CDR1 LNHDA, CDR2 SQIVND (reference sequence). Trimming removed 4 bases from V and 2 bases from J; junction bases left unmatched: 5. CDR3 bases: TGTGCCAGTAGTAGAACGACAGGGGGTAACACCGGGGAGCTGTTTTTT. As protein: CASSRTTGGNTGELFF.

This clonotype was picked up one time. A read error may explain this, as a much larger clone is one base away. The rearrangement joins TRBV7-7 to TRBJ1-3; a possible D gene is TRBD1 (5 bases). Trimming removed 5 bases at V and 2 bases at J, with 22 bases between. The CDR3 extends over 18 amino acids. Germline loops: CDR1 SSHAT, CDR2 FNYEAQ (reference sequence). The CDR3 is CASSVVGQAGSAGNTIYF. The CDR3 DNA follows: TGTGCCAGCAGCGTAGTGGGGCAGGCGGGATCGGCTGGAAACACCATATATTTT.

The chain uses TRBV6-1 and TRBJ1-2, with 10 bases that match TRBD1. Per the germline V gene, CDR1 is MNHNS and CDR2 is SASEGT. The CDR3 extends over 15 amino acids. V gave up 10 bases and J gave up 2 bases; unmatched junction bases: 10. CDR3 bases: TGTGCCATCAACTCTGGGACAGGGGAAAACTATGGCTACACCTTC. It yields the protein CAINSGTGENYGYTF.

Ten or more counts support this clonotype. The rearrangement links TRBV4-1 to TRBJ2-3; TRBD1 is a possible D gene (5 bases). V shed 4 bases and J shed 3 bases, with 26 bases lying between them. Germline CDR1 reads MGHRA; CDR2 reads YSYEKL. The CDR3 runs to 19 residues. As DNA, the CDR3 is TGCGCCAGCAGCCCACACCCGACGTTGGACAAGAGGTCGACAGATACGCAGTATTTT. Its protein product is CASSPHPTLDKRSTDTQYF.

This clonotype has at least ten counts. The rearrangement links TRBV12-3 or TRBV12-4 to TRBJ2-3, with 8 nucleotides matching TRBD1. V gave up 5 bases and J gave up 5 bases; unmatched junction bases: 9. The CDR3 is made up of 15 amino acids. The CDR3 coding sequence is TGTGCCAGCAGTGGCCCCGGGACAGGAGAAGATACGCAGTATTTT. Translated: CASSGPGTGEDTQYF.

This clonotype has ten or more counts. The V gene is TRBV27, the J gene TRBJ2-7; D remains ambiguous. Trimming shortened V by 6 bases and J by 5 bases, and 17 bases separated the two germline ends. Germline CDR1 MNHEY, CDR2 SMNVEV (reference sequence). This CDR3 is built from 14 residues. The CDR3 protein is CASSPTPFIHEQYF. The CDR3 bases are TGTGCCAGCAGCCCCACCCCGTTTATTCACGAGCAGTACTTC.

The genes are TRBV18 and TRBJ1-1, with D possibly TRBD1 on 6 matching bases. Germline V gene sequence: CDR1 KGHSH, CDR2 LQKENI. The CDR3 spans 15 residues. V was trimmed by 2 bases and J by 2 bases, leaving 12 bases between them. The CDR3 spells CASSPEQGLNTEAFF. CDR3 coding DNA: TGTGCCAGCTCACCAGAACAGGGTCTTAACACTGAAGCTTTCTTT.

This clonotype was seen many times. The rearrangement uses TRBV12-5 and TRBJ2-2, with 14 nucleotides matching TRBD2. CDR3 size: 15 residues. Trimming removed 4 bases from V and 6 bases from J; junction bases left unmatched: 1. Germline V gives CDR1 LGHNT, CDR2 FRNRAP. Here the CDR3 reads CASGSGLAGAGELFF. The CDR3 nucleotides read TGTGCTAGTGGTTCGGGACTAGCGGGGGCCGGGGAGCTGTTTTTT.

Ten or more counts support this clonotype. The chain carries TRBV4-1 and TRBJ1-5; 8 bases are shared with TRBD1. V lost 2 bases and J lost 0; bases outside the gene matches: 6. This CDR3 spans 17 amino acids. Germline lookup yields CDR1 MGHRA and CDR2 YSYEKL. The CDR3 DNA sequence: TGCGCCAGCAGCCAACCACGCAGGGGGCCTAGCAATCAGCCCCAGCATTTT. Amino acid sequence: CASSQPRRGPSNQPQHF.

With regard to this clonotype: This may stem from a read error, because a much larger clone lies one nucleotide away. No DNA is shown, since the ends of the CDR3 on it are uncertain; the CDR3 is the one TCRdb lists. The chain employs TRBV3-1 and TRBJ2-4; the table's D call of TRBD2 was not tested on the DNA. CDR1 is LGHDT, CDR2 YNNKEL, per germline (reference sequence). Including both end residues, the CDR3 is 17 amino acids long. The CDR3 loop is CASSPTVAGGAINILYF.

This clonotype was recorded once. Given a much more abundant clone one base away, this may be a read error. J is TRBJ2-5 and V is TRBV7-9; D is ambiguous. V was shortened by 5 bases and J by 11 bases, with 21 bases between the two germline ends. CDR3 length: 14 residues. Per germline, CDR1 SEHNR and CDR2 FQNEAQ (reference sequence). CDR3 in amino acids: CASSQQRRDNEQYF. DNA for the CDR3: TGTGCCAGCAGCCAACAACGGCGCGACAATGAGCAGTACTTC.

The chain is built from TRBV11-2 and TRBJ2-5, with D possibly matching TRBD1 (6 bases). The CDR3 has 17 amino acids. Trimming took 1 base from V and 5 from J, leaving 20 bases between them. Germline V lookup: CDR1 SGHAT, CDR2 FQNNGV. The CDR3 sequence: CASSLGGGRGGMETQYF. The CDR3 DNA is TGTGCCAGCAGCTTAGGAGGTGGCAGGGGTGGTATGGAGACCCAGTACTTC.

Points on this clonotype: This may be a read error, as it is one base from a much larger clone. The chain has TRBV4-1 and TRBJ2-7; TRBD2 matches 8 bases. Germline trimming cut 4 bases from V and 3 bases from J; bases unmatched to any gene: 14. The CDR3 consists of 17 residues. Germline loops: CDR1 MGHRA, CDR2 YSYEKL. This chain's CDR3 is CASSPEGAGGTNYEQYF. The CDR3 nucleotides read TGCGCCAGCAGCCCTGAAGGGGCGGGGGGCACAAACTACGAGCAGTACTTC.

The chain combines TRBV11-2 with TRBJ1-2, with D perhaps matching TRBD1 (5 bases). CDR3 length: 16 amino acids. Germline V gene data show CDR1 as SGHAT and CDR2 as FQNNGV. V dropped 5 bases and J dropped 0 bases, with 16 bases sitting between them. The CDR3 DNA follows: TGTGCCAGCAGCCCCGGGGGTGGATTTGCTAACTATGGCTACACCTTC. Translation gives CASSPGGGFANYGYTF.

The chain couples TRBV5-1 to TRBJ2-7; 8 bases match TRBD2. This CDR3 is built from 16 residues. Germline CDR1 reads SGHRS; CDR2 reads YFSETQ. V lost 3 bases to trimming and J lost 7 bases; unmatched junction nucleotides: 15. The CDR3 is CASSSNRASGRIEQYF. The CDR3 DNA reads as TGCGCCAGCAGCTCAAATCGGGCTAGCGGGCGCATAGAGCAGTACTTC.

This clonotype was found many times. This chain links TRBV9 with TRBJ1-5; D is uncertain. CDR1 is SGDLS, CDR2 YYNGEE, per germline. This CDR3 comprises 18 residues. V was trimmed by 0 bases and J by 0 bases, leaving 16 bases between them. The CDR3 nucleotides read TGTGCCAGCAGCGTAGCCCATAGCAGAGGCCCTAGCAATCAGCCCCAGCATTTT. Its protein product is CASSVAHSRGPSNQPQHF.

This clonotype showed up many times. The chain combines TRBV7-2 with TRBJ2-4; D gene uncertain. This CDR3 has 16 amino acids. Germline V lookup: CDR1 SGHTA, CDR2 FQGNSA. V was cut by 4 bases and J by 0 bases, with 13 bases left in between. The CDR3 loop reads CASSSYSILAKNIQYF. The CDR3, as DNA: TGTGCCAGCAGCTCCTACAGTATACTAGCCAAAAACATTCAGTACTTC.

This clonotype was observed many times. The DNA of the CDR3 is TGCAGTGCTCGTTCCCCGGGACAGGGGCCTACTTGGGGCTATGGCTACACCTTC. Translated: CSARSPGQGPTWGYGYTF. The chain combines TRBV20-1 with TRBJ1-2, with 10 bases fitting TRBD1. Germline V gene lookup returns CDR1 DFQATT and CDR2 SNEGSKA (reference sequence). V was clipped by 5 bases and J by 4 bases; unmatched bases: 19. CDR3 size: 18 residues.

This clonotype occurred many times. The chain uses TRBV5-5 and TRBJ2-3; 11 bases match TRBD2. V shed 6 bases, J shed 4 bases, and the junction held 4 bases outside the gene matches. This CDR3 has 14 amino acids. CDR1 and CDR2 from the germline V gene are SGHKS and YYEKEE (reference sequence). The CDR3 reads CASNEGLAADTQYF. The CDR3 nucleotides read TGTGCCAGCAACGAGGGACTAGCGGCAGATACGCAGTATTTT.

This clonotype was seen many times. The CDR3 DNA reads TGCGCCAGCAGGATCCCTAGCGGGGAGGGAGAGACCCAGTACTTC. Amino acids: CASRIPSGEGETQYF. The J gene is TRBJ2-5, the V gene TRBV23-1; 9 bases agree with TRBD2. TRBV23-1 is known as an ORF, though its function is uncertain. The CDR3 is made up of 15 amino acids. J gave up 4 bases and V 6 bases, and 9 bases lay outside the gene matches.